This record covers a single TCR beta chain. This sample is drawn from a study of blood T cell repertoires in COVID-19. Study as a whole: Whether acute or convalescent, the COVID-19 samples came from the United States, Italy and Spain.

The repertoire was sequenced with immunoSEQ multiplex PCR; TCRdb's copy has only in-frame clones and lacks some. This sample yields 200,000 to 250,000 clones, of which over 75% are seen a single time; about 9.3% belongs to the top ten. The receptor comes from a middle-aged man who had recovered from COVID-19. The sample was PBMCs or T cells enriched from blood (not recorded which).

CDR3 in amino acids: CASSPRDRGLNTEAFF. CDR3 nucleotide sequence: TGTGCCAGCAGCCCTCGGGACAGGGGGCTGAACACTGAAGCTTTCTTT. The J gene is TRBJ1-1, the V gene TRBV7-9; 12 bases line up with TRBD1. The CDR3 has 16 amino acids. V trimming: 5 bases; J trimming: 0 bases; junction bases outside the gene matches: 4. Germline-derived CDR1 and CDR2 are SEHNR and FQNEAQ (reference sequence). The full variable domain, completed using reference TRBV7-9 and TRBJ1-1, is DTGVSQNPRHKITKRGQNVTFRCDPISEHNRLYWYRQTLGQGPEFLTYFQNEAQLEKSRLLSDRFSAERPKGSFSTLEIQRTEQGDSAMYLCASSPRDRGLNTEAFFGQGTRLTVV.